This T cell receptor beta chain was identified in a study of shared clonotypes between healthy human individuals. Study-wide context: For every donor, three CD4 naive, three CD4 memory, two CD8 naive and one CD8 memory plates were used.

Whole-study findings and limits: Enrolling few donors narrowed the genetic and exposure-history diversity that was represented.

Sequenced by immunoSEQ multiplex PCR; TCRdb stores in-frame clones only, minus some. The table has roughly 2.5 million clones, more than 90% seen once. Of note for this clone: Antigen unknown.

Germline CDR1 and CDR2: LGHNT and FRNRAP. Between the trimmed V and J ends, which lost 0 bases and 6 bases, there was a span of 14 bases. The CDR3 is made up of 15 amino acids. A CD45RA+ naive subset and a CD45RA-negative memory subset were split from CD4+ cells. This clonotype was sampled from a man aged 18 to 30 in good health. Sequenced: naive CD4+ T cells sorted from blood. This sample's subset: CD45RA+ positively selected. The gene calls are TRBV12-5 and TRBJ2-5; TRBD2 might be the D (7 bases). Here the CDR3 reads CASGLVTGGRKTQYF. In nucleotides, the CDR3 is TGTGCTAGTGGTTTGGTAACCGGGGGGCGGAAGACCCAGTACTTC.